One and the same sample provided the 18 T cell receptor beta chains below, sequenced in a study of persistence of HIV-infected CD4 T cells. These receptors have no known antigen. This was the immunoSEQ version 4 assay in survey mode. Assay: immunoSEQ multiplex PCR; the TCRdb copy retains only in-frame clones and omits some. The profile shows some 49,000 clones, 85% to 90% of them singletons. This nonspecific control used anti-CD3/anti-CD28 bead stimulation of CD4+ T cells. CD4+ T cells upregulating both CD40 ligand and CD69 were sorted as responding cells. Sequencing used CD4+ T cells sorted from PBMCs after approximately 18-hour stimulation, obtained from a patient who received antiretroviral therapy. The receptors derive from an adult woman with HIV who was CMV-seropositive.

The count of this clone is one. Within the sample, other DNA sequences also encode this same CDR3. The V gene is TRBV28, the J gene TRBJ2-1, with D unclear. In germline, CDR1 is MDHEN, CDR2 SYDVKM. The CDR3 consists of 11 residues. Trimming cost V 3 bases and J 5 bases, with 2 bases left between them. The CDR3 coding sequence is TGTGCCAGCAGTTTGAACAATGAGCAGTTCTTC. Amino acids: CASSLNNEQFF.

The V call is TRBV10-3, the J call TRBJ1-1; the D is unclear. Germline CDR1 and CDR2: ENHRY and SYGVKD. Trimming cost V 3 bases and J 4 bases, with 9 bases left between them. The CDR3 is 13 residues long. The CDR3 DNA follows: TGTGCCATCAGTGAAACCCCGACCACTGAAGCTTTCTTT. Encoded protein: CAISETPTTEAFF.

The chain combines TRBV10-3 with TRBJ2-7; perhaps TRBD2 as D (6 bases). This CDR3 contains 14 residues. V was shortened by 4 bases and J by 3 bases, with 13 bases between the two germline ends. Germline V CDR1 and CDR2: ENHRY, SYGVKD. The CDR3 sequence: CAISVGGVLYEQYF. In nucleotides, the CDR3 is TGTGCCATCAGTGTCGGAGGGGTACTCTACGAGCAGTACTTC.

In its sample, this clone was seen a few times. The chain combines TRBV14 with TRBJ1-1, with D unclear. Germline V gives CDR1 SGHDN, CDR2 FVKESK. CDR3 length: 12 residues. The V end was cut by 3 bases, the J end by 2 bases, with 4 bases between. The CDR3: CASSHLNTEAFF. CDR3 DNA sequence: TGTGCCAGCAGCCACCTTAACACTGAAGCTTTCTTT. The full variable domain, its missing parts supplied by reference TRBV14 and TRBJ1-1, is EAGVTQFPSHSVIEKGQTVTLRCDPISGHDNLYWYRRVMGKEIKFLLHFVKESKQDESGMPNNRFLAERTGGTYSTLKVQPAELEDSGVYFCASSHLNTEAFFGQGTRLTVV.

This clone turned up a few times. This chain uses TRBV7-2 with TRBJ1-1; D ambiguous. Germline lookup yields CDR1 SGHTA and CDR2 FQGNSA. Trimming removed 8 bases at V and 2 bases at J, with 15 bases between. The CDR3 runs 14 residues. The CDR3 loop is CASQPGQLNTEAFF. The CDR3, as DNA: TGTGCCAGCCAGCCGGGTCAGCTTAACACTGAAGCTTTCTTT.

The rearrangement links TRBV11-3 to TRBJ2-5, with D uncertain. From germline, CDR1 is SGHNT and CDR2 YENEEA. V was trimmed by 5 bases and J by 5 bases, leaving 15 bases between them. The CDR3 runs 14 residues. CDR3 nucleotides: TGTGCCAGCAGCCCATCTCATGGTCGGGAGACCCAGTACTTC. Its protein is CASSPSHGRETQYF.

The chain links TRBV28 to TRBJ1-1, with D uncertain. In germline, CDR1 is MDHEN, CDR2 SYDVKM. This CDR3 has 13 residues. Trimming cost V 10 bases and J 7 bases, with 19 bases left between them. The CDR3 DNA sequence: TGTGCCACCCTAGGTAGTGTGGCAGTTGAAGCTTTCTTT. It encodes CATLGSVAVEAFF.

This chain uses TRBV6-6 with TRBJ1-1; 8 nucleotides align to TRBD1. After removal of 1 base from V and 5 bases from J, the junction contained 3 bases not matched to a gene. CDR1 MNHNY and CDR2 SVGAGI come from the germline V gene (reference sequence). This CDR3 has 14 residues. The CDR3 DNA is TGTGCCAGCAGTTACTACAGGGGGGGAACTGAAGCTTTCTTT. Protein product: CASSYYRGGTEAFF.

The CDR3 bases are TGTGCCAGCAGTTTGCTAGCGGGACGCGATGCCAACGAGCAGTACTTC. Translated: CASSLLAGRDANEQYF. The V gene is TRBV28, the J gene TRBJ2-7, with TRBD2 matching over 9 bases. There are 16 residues in the CDR3. CDR1 MDHEN and CDR2 SYDVKM come from the germline V gene. The V gene end was trimmed by 3 bases and the J gene end by 5 bases; junction bases not matched to a gene: 11.

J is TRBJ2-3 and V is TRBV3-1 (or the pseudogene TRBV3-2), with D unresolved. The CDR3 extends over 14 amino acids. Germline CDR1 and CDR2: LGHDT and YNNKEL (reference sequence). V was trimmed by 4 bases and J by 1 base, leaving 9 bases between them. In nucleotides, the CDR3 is TGTGCCAGCAGCCCCGGGCCGGGCACAGATACGCAGTATTTT. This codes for CASSPGPGTDTQYF.

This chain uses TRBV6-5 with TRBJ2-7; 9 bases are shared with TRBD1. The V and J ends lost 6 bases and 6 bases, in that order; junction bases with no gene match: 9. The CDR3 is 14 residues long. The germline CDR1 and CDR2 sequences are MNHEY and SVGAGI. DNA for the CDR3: TGTGCCAGCAGACGTCCGGGACAGGGTCCCGAGCAGTACTTC. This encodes CASRRPGQGPEQYF.

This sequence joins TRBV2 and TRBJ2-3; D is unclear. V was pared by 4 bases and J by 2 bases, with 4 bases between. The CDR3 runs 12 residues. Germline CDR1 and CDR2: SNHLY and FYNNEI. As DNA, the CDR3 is TGTGCCAGCAGTGCTCTCACAGATACGCAGTATTTT. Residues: CASSALTDTQYF.

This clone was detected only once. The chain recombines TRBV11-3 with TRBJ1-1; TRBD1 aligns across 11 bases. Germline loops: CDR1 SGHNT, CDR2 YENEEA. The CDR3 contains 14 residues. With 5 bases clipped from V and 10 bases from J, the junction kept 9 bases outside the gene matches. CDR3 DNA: TGTGCCAGCAGCAGACCGGGACAGGGGGAAACAGCTTTCTTT. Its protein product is CASSRPGQGETAFF.

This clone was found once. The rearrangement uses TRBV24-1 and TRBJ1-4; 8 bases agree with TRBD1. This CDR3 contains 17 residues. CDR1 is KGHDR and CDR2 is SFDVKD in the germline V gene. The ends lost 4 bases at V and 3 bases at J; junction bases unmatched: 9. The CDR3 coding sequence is TGTGCCACCAGTGACGCCGGACAGGGTACATCTAATGAAAAACTGTTTTTT. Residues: CATSDAGQGTSNEKLFF.

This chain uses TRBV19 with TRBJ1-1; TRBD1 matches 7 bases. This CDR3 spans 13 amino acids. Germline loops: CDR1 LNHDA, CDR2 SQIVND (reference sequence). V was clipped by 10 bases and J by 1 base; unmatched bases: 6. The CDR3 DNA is TGTGCCATCAAGAACAGGGGGAACACTGAAGCTTTCTTT. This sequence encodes CAIKNRGNTEAFF.

CDR3 DNA sequence: TGTGCCAGCAGCTTGGAAACAGGCCACAATTCACCCCTCCACTTT. It translates to CASSLETGHNSPLHF. The V gene is TRBV5-5, the J gene TRBJ1-6; D is possibly TRBD1 (5 bases). The V end was cut by 0 bases, the J end by 7 bases, with 11 bases between. The CDR3 is made up of 15 amino acids. Germline V CDR1 and CDR2: SGHKS, YYEKEE (reference sequence).

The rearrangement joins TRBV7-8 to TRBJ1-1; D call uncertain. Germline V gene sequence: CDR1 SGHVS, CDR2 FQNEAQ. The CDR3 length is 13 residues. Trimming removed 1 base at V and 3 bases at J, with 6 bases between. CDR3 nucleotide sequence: TGTGCCAGCAGCTTAGTGACGGACACTGAAGCTTTCTTT. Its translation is CASSLVTDTEAFF.

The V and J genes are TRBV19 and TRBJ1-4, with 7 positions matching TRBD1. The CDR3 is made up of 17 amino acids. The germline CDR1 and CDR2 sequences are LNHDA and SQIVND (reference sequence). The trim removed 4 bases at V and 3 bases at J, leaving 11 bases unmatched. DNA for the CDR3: TGTGCCAGTAGTACTCTGGCTAGGGGGCTATCTAATGAAAAACTGTTTTTT. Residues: CASSTLARGLSNEKLFF.